A selection of T cell receptor beta chains follows, all from one sample in a study of shared clonotypes between healthy human individuals. Assay used: immunoSEQ multiplex PCR; TCRdb lists only in-frame clones, some missing. Of approximately 1.9 million clones detected, 90% to 95% appear once; the ten largest clones hold roughly 1.7%. The specimen was naive CD8+ T cells from PBMCs. Every receptor here comes from a man between 18 and 29 years old in good health. Some clones in this sample may be carry-over from other donors' samples. The CDR3 runs from the conserved cysteine through the conserved F or W. D genes are given only for firm matches. Where a row states a size, it is once, few, many or the class of an expanded clone; other rows omit it.

j_call clone_size v_call d_call cdr3_aa cdr3_nt
TRBJ2-7 - TRBV29-1 - CSVLFLGGEQYF TGCAGCGTTTTGTTTTTAGGGGGGGAGCAGTACTTC
TRBJ2-1 - TRBV19 - CASSIMRRGPAYNEQFF TGTGCCAGTAGTATAATGAGGAGGGGGCCAGCCTACAATGAGCAGTTCTTC
TRBJ2-1 - TRBV27 TRBD2 CASSRTSGRDVFGIGQFF TGTGCCAGCAGCCGGACTAGCGGGAGAGATGTTTTCGGTATAGGGCAGTTCTTC
TRBJ2-7 - TRBV27 - CASSLGQNFYEQYF TGTGCCAGCAGTTTAGGCCAGAACTTCTACGAGCAGTACTTC
TRBJ2-1 - TRBV27 - CASSPDGYNEQFF TGTGCCAGCAGTCCGGACGGGTACAATGAGCAGTTCTTC
TRBJ1-2 - TRBV5-5 TRBD1 CASSLSRTGFYGYTF TGTGCCAGCAGCTTGTCCCGGACAGGGTTCTATGGCTACACCTTC
TRBJ2-7 - TRBV27 - CASSLSGIGWYEQYF TGTGCCAGCAGTTTATCTGGAATAGGGTGGTACGAGCAGTACTTC
TRBJ1-4 few TRBV30 - CAWSVTANEKLFF TGTGCCTGGAGTGTTACAGCTAATGAAAAACTGTTTTTT
TRBJ2-3 - TRBV7-8 TRBD2 CASSLGLAGVTDTQYF TGTGCCAGCAGCTTAGGACTAGCGGGAGTCACAGATACGCAGTATTTT
TRBJ1-6 - TRBV11-2 TRBD1 CASSQGAWNSPLHF TGTGCCAGCAGCCAGGGGGCCTGGAATTCACCCCTCCACTTT
TRBJ1-1 - TRBV7-9 - CASSSPMNTEAFF TGTGCCAGCAGTTCCCCCATGAACACTGAAGCTTTCTTT
TRBJ1-4 - TRBV28 TRBD1 CASSLLRDRGATNEKLFF TGTGCCAGCAGTTTACTCCGGGACAGGGGGGCAACTAATGAAAAACTGTTTTTT
TRBJ2-7 - TRBV27 - CASSFNRAYEQYF TGTGCCAGCAGTTTCAACAGGGCATACGAGCAGTACTTC
TRBJ1-1 - TRBV5-4 - CASSLEPGNTEAFF TGTGCCAGCAGCTTGGAACCGGGCAACACTGAAGCTTTCTTT
TRBJ1-1 - TRBV10-3 - CAISDAATNTEAFF TGTGCCATCAGTGACGCAGCCACGAACACTGAAGCTTTCTTT
TRBJ2-7 - TRBV27 - CASSQDQREQYF TGTGCCAGCAGCCAGGACCAAAGGGAGCAGTACTTC
TRBJ2-7 - TRBV11-2 - CASGGLGYEQYF TGTGCCAGCGGGGGGCTTGGGTACGAGCAGTACTTC
TRBJ2-5 - TRBV18 - CASSGDTGAGETQYF TGTGCCAGCTCAGGGGACACGGGGGCAGGGGAGACCCAGTACTTC